At least ten counts were recorded for the clone carrying this T cell receptor (beta chain). The data are from a study of regulatory T cells in long-lasting Graves disease. At the level of the study: Those with persistent Graves' disease had received antithyroid drugs for over 5 years with positive TSH receptor antibodies.

Arm-PCR of CDR3 regions and iRepertoire HTBI primers were the basis on which TCR beta libraries were built. In the study's own analysis: Among the samples, around 58 TRBV and more than twelve TRBJ segments were identified. TCRdb recomputed calls from the multiplex PCR reads with MiXCR, one row per CDR3 protein. Clone size and V and J calls follow TCRdb, not the original study. This table holds a few hundred thousand distinct CDR3 sequences, more than 20% found once. As to time point: persistent/refractory GD, antithyroid drugs over 5 years with positive TRAb. RNA from PBMCs was the source of the TCR library. The ends were cut back, 1 base at V and 0 bases at J, with 13 bases in the middle. CDR1 is SNHLY and CDR2 is FYNNEI in the germline V gene. The CDR3 is 17 residues long.

The chain is built from TRBV2 and TRBJ1-5, with a possible D match to TRBD1 (5 bases). The specimen comprised peripheral blood mononuclear cells (PBMCs), sampled when the disease was refractory, from a patient treated with antithyroid drugs. The origin of this receptor is a woman aged 40 to 55 with Graves disease. CDR3 amino acids: CASSEVLGPYSNQPQHF. Written as DNA, the CDR3 is TGTGCCAGCAGTGAAGTTCTGGGACCCTATAGCAATCAGCCCCAGCATTTT.